This TCR beta chain was identified in a study of T cells of healthy individuals. Ten or more counts support this clonotype. Trimming shortened V by 6 bases and J by 9 bases, and 12 bases separated the two germline ends. This CDR3 comprises 13 residues. MiXCR, run by TCRdb on the 5' RACE reads, gives a single entry per CDR3 protein. The profile shows roughly 87,000 distinct CDR3 sequences, 17% of them singletons. The J gene is TRBJ1-6, the V gene TRBV12-3 or TRBV12-4; a weak D match, TRBD1 (6 bases). The origin of this receptor is a human donor in good health. The CDR3 here is CASSGQRASPLHF. The CDR3 DNA reads as TGTGCCAGCAGCGGACAGAGGGCTTCACCCCTCCACTTT.